The rows below give T cell receptor beta chains drawn from one sample of a study of shared clonotypes between healthy human individuals. The data were produced by immunoSEQ multiplex PCR, yet TCRdb's version contains in-frame clones alone and is incomplete. This sample carries roughly 220,000 clones, 65% to 70% of them seen once, and the ten largest clones take 11%. Sequencing used memory CD4+ T cells sorted from blood. Receptors originate from a man aged 25-45 years in good health. Both conserved end residues are part of each CDR3. D genes are given only for firm matches. The size field is filled for only some rows; it gives once, few, many or a size class.

>TRBV7-2|-|-|TRBJ1-1
TGTGCCAGCAGCCGAAATTCCAGGAGAATGAACACTGAAGCTTTCTTT
CASSRNSRRMNTEAFF
>TRBV6-6|-|-|TRBJ1-1
TGTGCCAGCAGTATACCCCAGGGGGAAGCTTTCTTT
CASSIPQGEAFF
>TRBV4-1|-|few|TRBJ2-3
TGCGCCAGCAGCCGGCAATATGGAACCGACCGGGGAGATACGCAGTATTTT
CASSRQYGTDRGDTQYF
>TRBV27|TRBD2|-|TRBJ2-7
TGTGCCAGCAGTTTAAGGACTAGCCGCAGCCGGCGTCCCTACGAGCAGTACTTC
CASSLRTSRSRRPYEQYF
>TRBV7-9|-|-|TRBJ1-4
TGTGCCAGCAGCTTAGCGTGGGGGGCTGAAAAACTGTTTTTT
CASSLAWGAEKLFF
>TRBV4-3|TRBD1|-|TRBJ2-5
TGCGCCAGCAGCCGCGCGTCGGTCGGGACAGGGCAAGAGACCCAGTACTTC
CASSRASVGTGQETQYF
>TRBV5-8|-|once|TRBJ2-7
TGTGCCAGCAGCCTCCTGGGACTGGCCGCCTACGAGCAGTACTTC
CASSLLGLAAYEQYF
>TRBV15|TRBD2|-|TRBJ2-1
TGTGCCACCAGCACCTACCTGACTAGCGGAAACCCGGTCTACAATGAGCAGTTCTTC
CATSTYLTSGNPVYNEQFF
>TRBV7-9|TRBD1|-|TRBJ2-4
TGTGCCAGCAGCCCCGGGGACAGGGGGTCCAAAAACATTCAGTACTTC
CASSPGDRGSKNIQYF
>TRBV5-1|TRBD1|-|TRBJ1-3
TGCGCCAGCACTAGGGACAGCTCAACCTCTGGAAACACCATATATTTT
CASTRDSSTSGNTIYF
>TRBV10-3|TRBD1|-|TRBJ2-7
TGTGCCACACGGACAGGGGATGGCTACTCCTACGAGCAGTACTTC
CATRTGDGYSYEQYF
>TRBV5-4|-|-|TRBJ1-4
TGTGCCAGCAGCCCCCTTATTACAGGGCAAAAACTGTTTTTT
CASSPLITGQKLFF
>TRBV6-6|-|-|TRBJ2-6
TGTGCCAGCCGTAAGGGGTCTGGGGCCAACGTCCTGACTTTC
CASRKGSGANVLTF
>TRBV27|TRBD2|few|TRBJ2-7
TGTGCCAGCAGAGGGACTAGACCCTCCTACGAGCAGTACTTC
CASRGTRPSYEQYF
>TRBV4-2|TRBD2|-|TRBJ2-4
TGTGCCAGCACCTCGGGACTAGCGGGAGGGCCTAGAGGTAACATTCAGTACTTC
CASTSGLAGGPRGNIQYF
>TRBV6-1|-|-|TRBJ2-1
TGTGCCAGCAGTACTCTGCCCCCCCTCAATGAGCAGTTCTTC
CASSTLPPLNEQFF
>TRBV11-1|TRBD1|-|TRBJ2-7
TGTGCCAGCAGACGTAACAGGGGAGTCGAGCAGTACTTC
CASRRNRGVEQYF
>TRBV25-1|-|medium-sized|TRBJ2-7
TGTGCCAGCGGGGCAACCTCCTACGAGCAGTACTTC
CASGATSYEQYF
>TRBV5-4|TRBD2|-|TRBJ2-5
TGTGCCAGCAGCTTGGGAGGACTAGCGAGAACGGTAAAGACCCAGTACTTC
CASSLGGLARTVKTQYF
>TRBV2|-|-|TRBJ1-5
TGTGCCAGCAGTTCCCCACGTGGGGGTGAGCAGCCCCAGCATTTT
CASSSPRGGEQPQHF
>TRBV2|TRBD2|once|TRBJ2-3
TGTGCCAGTCGACTAGCGGGATTCTCAGATACGCAGTATTTT
CASRLAGFSDTQYF
>TRBV7-2|-|few|TRBJ1-2
TGTGCCAGCAGCTTAGACGTGAGCGAAAGGGAAAAGGGCTACACCTTC
CASSLDVSEREKGYTF
>TRBV11-2|TRBD1|-|TRBJ1-2
TGTGCCAGCAGCTTAGAAGGGACAGGAGAGAATGGCTACACCTTC
CASSLEGTGENGYTF
>TRBV5-1|-|-|TRBJ2-5
TGCGCCAGCAGCTTGGCCCAGGATGAGACCCAGTACTTC
CASSLAQDETQYF
>TRBV7-2|-|-|TRBJ2-1
TGTGCCAGCAGCTTAGGGCTCGCCTACAATGAGCAGTTCTTC
CASSLGLAYNEQFF
>TRBV11-2|-|-|TRBJ2-5
TGTGCCAGCAGCTTAGAAGTTTTGGGTTTCGAGACCCAGTACTTC
CASSLEVLGFETQYF
>TRBV25-1|TRBD2|-|TRBJ2-3
TGTGCCAGCAGCCTCCAGGCAGCGGGAGGGCCAGGAGATACGCAGTATTTT
CASSLQAAGGPGDTQYF
>TRBV10-3|TRBD1|few|TRBJ1-2
TGTGCCATCAGCGACACTATTGGTAACTCCGGGACAGATTCCTTCCTCTATGGCTACACCTTC
CAISDTIGNSGTDSFLYGYTF
>TRBV7-9|TRBD1|once|TRBJ1-5
TGTGCCAGCAGCTCCCACGGGACAGGTAATCAGCCCCAGCATTTT
CASSSHGTGNQPQHF
>TRBV28|-|few|TRBJ2-7
TGTGCCAGCACCCAGAATGGGAGAAACTACGAGCAGTACTTC
CASTQNGRNYEQYF
>TRBV28|TRBD1|-|TRBJ2-7
TGTGCCAGCAGGGGACAGGGGGGAGCCTACGAGCAGTACTTC
CASRGQGGAYEQYF
>TRBV27|TRBD1|-|TRBJ2-3
TGTGCCAGCCGGGACAGGGGGCGAGATACGCAGTATTTT
CASRDRGRDTQYF
>TRBV7-6|TRBD1|-|TRBJ2-2
TGTGCCAGCAGATTACTATCTGGGACAGGGAACACCGGGGAGCTGTTTTTT
CASRLLSGTGNTGELFF
>TRBV30|TRBD1|-|TRBJ1-4
TGTGCCTGGAGGGACATACGACAGGGGATGGGAGAAAAACTGTTTTTT
CAWRDIRQGMGEKLFF
>TRBV28|TRBD2|few|TRBJ2-7
TGTGCCAGCAGTGTGCACGCGGGAGCTGGCGAGCAGTACTTC
CASSVHAGAGEQYF
>TRBV5-8|-|-|TRBJ2-5
TGTGCCAGCAGCTTGGGCAGGGTGATCCAAGAGACCCAGTACTTC
CASSLGRVIQETQYF
>TRBV9|TRBD2|few|TRBJ2-1
TGTGCCAGCAGCGTAGGTGTCACGGGAGGACTTTACAATGAGCAGTTCTTC
CASSVGVTGGLYNEQFF
>TRBV5-1|TRBD1|few|TRBJ1-2
TGCGCCAGCAGCCCGGACAGGATTTATGGCTACACCTTC
CASSPDRIYGYTF
>TRBV7-9|-|-|TRBJ2-7
TGTGCCAGCAGCCCAGGGCCTAGGTTGTACGAGCAGTACTTC
CASSPGPRLYEQYF
>TRBV5-1|-|-|TRBJ2-1
TGCGCCAGCAGCTTGCTCGCCGGGAACTACAATGAGCAGTTCTTC
CASSLLAGNYNEQFF
>TRBV4-1|TRBD2|-|TRBJ2-7
TGCGCCAGCAGCCAAGCGAGCGGGGGGAAGGAGGAGCAGTACTTC
CASSQASGGKEEQYF
>TRBV5-4|TRBD1|-|TRBJ1-2
TGTGCCAGCAGCTTGTCTCCAGGGGGTAACTATGGCTACACCTTC
CASSLSPGGNYGYTF
>TRBV11-2|-|-|TRBJ2-2
TGTGCCAGCAGCCCCCTTGGGTCCACCGGGGAGCTGTTTTTT
CASSPLGSTGELFF
>TRBV7-2|TRBD2|-|TRBJ2-1
TGTGCCAGCAGCCGCGGGGCGGGAGGGCCCAATGAGCAGTTCTTC
CASSRGAGGPNEQFF
>TRBV4-2|TRBD2|-|TRBJ2-1
TGTGCCAGCAGCCATTTACGGGAGGCGTCCTACAATGAGCAGTTCTTC
CASSHLREASYNEQFF
>TRBV6-4|TRBD1|few|TRBJ1-5
TGTGCCAGCAGTGCAGGGGGCGGTCAGCCCCAGCATTTT
CASSAGGGQPQHF
>TRBV27|TRBD2|few|TRBJ2-7
TGTGCCAGCAGCCCTAGGACTAGCGGGAACAAAGTCTACGAGCAGTACTTC
CASSPRTSGNKVYEQYF
>TRBV6-5|-|many|TRBJ2-5
TGTGCCAGCAGTTACCGCCCGTGGGAGACCCAGTACTTC
CASSYRPWETQYF
>TRBV5-5|-|-|TRBJ1-1
TGTGCCAGCAGCTTGATTTACGGGGTGACTGAAGCTTTCTTT
CASSLIYGVTEAFF
>TRBV5-1|TRBD2|-|TRBJ2-1
TGCGCCAGCAGCTTGGGGCCGGGACTAGCCTACAATGAGCAGTTCTTC
CASSLGPGLAYNEQFF
>TRBV5-6|TRBD1|-|TRBJ1-1
TGTGCCAGCAGCCGGACAGGGGCGGACACTGAAGCTTTCTTT
CASSRTGADTEAFF
>TRBV5-1|-|once|TRBJ2-1
TGCGCCAGCAGCTTGTTTTCGGACTTAAATGAGCAGTTCTTC
CASSLFSDLNEQFF
>TRBV20-1|-|few|TRBJ2-7
TGCAGTGCCTCCTCTCTAGGCGAGCAGTACTTC
CSASSLGEQYF
>TRBV7-2|TRBD2|few|TRBJ2-5
TGTGCCAGCAATCGTCGAGGCGGGAGTCAAGAGACCCAGTACTTC
CASNRRGGSQETQYF